This TCR beta chain came from a study of T cells in women clearing cervical HPV infection listed by TCRdb under 2018. Notes on the research overall: The cases were over 20 women with histologically confirmed HPV16-related CIN3 or worse, and 2 of these cases were invasive cancers. Median age was 34 years in cases versus 38 to 45 in controls, and baseline characteristics did not differ significantly. The exploratory proof-of-principle case-control study was nested within the Guanacaste HPV Natural History Study in Costa Rica and compared TCR repertoires across cervical HPV16 outcomes. For cases, the median interval between lesion detection and blood sampling was around 150 days, with an interquartile range of roughly 90 to 200 days. Since only a few of the women had HLA typing available, the possibility that HLA type was acting as a confounder could not be ruled out. The controls were fewer than 30 women whose single incident HPV16 infection cleared within 12 months with no development of precancer or cancer. Cases were matched to controls by age within five years and by the year the sample was collected. Five blinded duplicates per group were added as quality controls, so that approximately 60 samples were obtained: roughly 50 participants and 10 replicates. In the parent cohort, 9,500 to 13,000 women aged 18 or older were enrolled in Guanacaste, Costa Rica, during about 1993 to 1994 and then followed for less than 8 years. Case blood was taken at the visit when the lesion was first identified, whereas control blood was taken when infection was no longer detected.

The germline V gene encodes CDR1 DFQATT and CDR2 SNEGSKA (reference sequence). The V and J ends are trimmed by 3 bases and 0 bases, leaving 14 bases between them. Counted from cysteine to phenylalanine, this CDR3 has 16 amino acids. Shown are 39 bases from within the CDR3, in frame from base 1. Every participant had a single incident cervical HPV16 infection, and women with prevalent HPV16 infections were excluded. Cervical HPV DNA was detected with MY09/MY11 PCR, and genotyping was done by dot-blot hybridization. About 15 mL of heparinized blood were centrifuged, and the buffy coat was aliquoted, frozen at -30°C, then stored at -80°C. QIAGEN kits were used to extract genomic DNA from the buffy coat specimens. On the study overall, not on this receptor specifically: TRBV6-7 relative abundance was lower in cases than in controls (roughly 0.12% versus 0.17%; Bonferroni P = 0.0008). Because T-cell numbers per sample were unknown, differences in richness could reflect varying T-cell content rather than repertoire biology. The cross-sectional design could not show whether associations preceded infection or resulted from it; effector/memory subsets and HPV-specific T cells were not isolated. By combining richness with V gene abundances, random forest classifiers separated cases from controls with an estimated AUC of roughly 0.8. CIN3+ cases had significantly higher TCR repertoire richness than controls across sequencing depths, but evenness did not differ between the groups.

Comments on this clone: What this receptor recognizes is not known. The read falls 3 residues short of the CDR3 end, and the missing part is taken from the germline J gene.

TCR beta CDR3 regions were amplified by multiplex PCR from an average of roughly 1,200 ng genomic DNA per sample using the immunoSEQ assay. To correct primer bias, the assay used a complete synthetic TCR repertoire to set an amplification baseline. Amplicons were sequenced on the Illumina platform. The study's processing was this. Sequence errors were corrected by clustering with frequency ratios and a modified nearest-neighbor algorithm, and the sequences were then analyzed in the immunoSEQ Analyzer using IMGT gene definitions. At each rarefaction depth, TCR richness and evenness were averaged across 20 rarefaction repeats, and samples with fewer sequences than that depth were excluded. Relative abundances of V, D and J genes were compared between groups using Wilcoxon rank sum tests, with FDR correction applied. Blinded duplicates gave an intraclass correlation of around 96% for TCR richness and an average of roughly 82% across around 70 gene segments. TCRdb mirrors the immuneACCESS table, restricted to in-frame sequences. Some clones are absent from its copies; in checked studies, under half trace to an unresolved V gene, and the reason for the others is unknown. The V and J calls and the clone size are those of that table, but D and trimming were determined from the DNA. This sample's records show tens of thousands of clones. Of the sample, 6.6% falls within the top ten clones.

The rearrangement combines TRBV20-1 with TRBJ1-4; TRBD1 is a possible D gene, resting on 6 matching bases. The sequencing sample was made of blood buffy coat. The sequence was collected from a woman between 18 and 69 years old with a cervical HPV16 infection that either progressed to CIN3+ or cleared (not recorded which). The CDR3 amino acid sequence is: CSASGQGTATNEKLFF. Partial CDR3 DNA: TGCAGTGCTAGTGGGCAGGGGACCGCAACTAATGAAAAA.